This passage covers 4 T cell receptor beta chains from one sample sequenced in a study of blood T cell repertoires in COVID-19. The method was immunoSEQ multiplex PCR; TCRdb's version includes in-frame clones alone and lacks a portion of them. The data show more than 100,000 clones, approximately 90% seen once. Sequencing was done on a sample of peripheral blood. The receptors originated from a man in his 70s with active COVID-19.

This rearrangement joins TRBV5-1 to TRBJ2-5; tentatively, D is TRBD1 (6 bases). Germline CDR1 is SGHRS and CDR2 is YFSETQ. The V end was cut by 5 bases, the J end by 5 bases, with 10 bases between. The CDR3 consists of 12 residues. CDR3 region: CASRSQGETQYF. In nucleotides, the CDR3 is TGCGCCAGCAGGTCCCAGGGGGAGACCCAGTACTTC.

This clone was picked up many times. The chain carries TRBV2 and TRBJ2-5, with 8 bases matching TRBD1. V trimming: 7 bases; J trimming: 5 bases; junction bases outside the gene matches: 3. The germline CDR1 and CDR2 sequences are SNHLY and FYNNEI. The length of the CDR3 is 12 residues. The CDR3, as DNA: TGTGCCAGCATTACAGGGGGGGAGACCCAGTACTTC. Residues: CASITGGETQYF.

The chain couples TRBV3-1 (or the pseudogene TRBV3-2) to TRBJ1-3, with 9 bases lining up with TRBD1. There are 17 residues in the CDR3. CDR1 and CDR2 from the germline V gene are LGHDT and YNNKEL (reference sequence). Unmatched junction bases numbered 7, after V lost 0 bases and J lost 4 bases. CDR3 sequence: CASSQDRDRGFGNTIYF. CDR3 nucleotide sequence: TGTGCCAGCAGCCAAGATCGTGACAGGGGGTTCGGAAACACCATATATTTT.

This clone was detected only once. V gene TRBV5-4 combines with J gene TRBJ2-3, with no clear D. V lost 0 bases and J lost 5, with 4 bases in between. This CDR3 has 12 residues. The germline gives CDR1 SGHNT, CDR2 YYREEE (reference sequence). The DNA for the CDR3 is TGTGCCAGCAGCTTGGCAGGAGATACGCAGTATTTT. This sequence encodes CASSLAGDTQYF.